This T cell receptor (beta chain) was sequenced in a study of T cells in Graves' hyperthyroidism and ophthalmopathy. Amplified TCR beta CDR3 regions derived from RNA transcripts. First-round RT-PCR of the TCR CDR3 relied on the HTBI primer set. TCRdb re-called the multiplex PCR reads through MiXCR, storing one row per CDR3 protein. The sample records hundreds of thousands of distinct CDR3 sequences, around 39% being singletons. After removal of 1 base from V and 4 bases from J, the junction contained 0 bases not matched to a gene. In germline, CDR1 is DFQATT, CDR2 SNEGSKA (reference sequence). The CDR3 has 12 amino acids.

Sequenced material: blood. The receptor comes from a man younger than 35 with Graves' hyperthyroidism. The V and J genes are TRBV20-1 and TRBJ2-7; 8 bases line up with TRBD1. CDR3 sequence (DNA): TGCAGTGCTAGAGGGACAGGGTACGAGCAGTACTTC. Residues: CSARGTGYEQYF.